These 7 T cell receptor beta chains came from one sample sequenced in a study of early T cells in non-severe SARS-CoV-2 infection. Each CDR3 protein gets one entry after TCRdb re-called the 5' RACE reads with MiXCR. The sample has around 37,000 distinct CDR3 sequences; 9% to 9.5% are singletons. What was sequenced was whole blood. These receptors were obtained from an adult who was a healthcare worker with PCR-confirmed SARS-CoV-2 infection or an uninfected control (not recorded which).

This clonotype was recorded at least ten times. The rearrangement joins TRBV6-5 to TRBJ2-3, with D uncertain. Trimming removed 2 bases from V and 3 bases from J, with 12 bases in between. The CDR3 length is 15 residues. Germline CDR1 and CDR2: MNHEY and SVGAGI. In DNA form, the CDR3 reads TGTGCCAGCAGTTACAGGGCAGGCGCTACAGATACGCAGTATTTT. Translation: CASSYRAGATDTQYF.

This clonotype showed up just a few times. The rearrangement uses TRBV6-1 and TRBJ2-7, with D possibly TRBD2 on 5 matching bases. The CDR3 loop spans 14 amino acids. Per the germline V gene, CDR1 is MNHNS and CDR2 is SASEGT. V was trimmed by 5 bases and J by 6 bases, leaving 17 bases between them. The CDR3 DNA follows: TGTGCCAGCAGTCGGGCCAGAGGGTCGGGCGAGCAGTACTTC. This translates into CASSRARGSGEQYF.

This clonotype was observed many times. The chain couples TRBV12-3 or TRBV12-4 to TRBJ2-2, with 7 bases lining up with TRBD1. The junction had 6 bases not matched to a gene; V was cut back by 7 bases and J by 1 base. The CDR3 loop spans 15 amino acids. In DNA form, the CDR3 reads TGTGCCAGCACCCCACGGACAGGGAACACCGGGGAGCTGTTTTTT. It specifies CASTPRTGNTGELFF.

The table lists this clonotype with many counts. V usage is TRBV15 and J usage is TRBJ2-3; no clear D. Trimming took off 2 bases at V and 6 bases at J, with 15 bases between the two ends. Germline-derived CDR1 and CDR2 are LNHNV and YYDKDF (reference sequence). This CDR3 contains 15 residues. The CDR3 sequence is CATSRQVQLPDTQYF. The CDR3, as DNA: TGTGCCACCAGCAGACAGGTCCAACTGCCTGATACGCAGTATTTT.

Points on this clonotype: This may be a read error: a much more frequent sequence differs by one nucleotide. CDR3 protein: CANSESGTLGYEQYF. The DNA for the CDR3 is TGCGCCAACAGTGAGTCCGGGACACTTGGGTACGAGCAGTACTTC. The chain carries TRBV10-1 and TRBJ2-7; weak D call: TRBD1 (6 bases). There are 15 residues in the CDR3. CDR1 is WNHNN and CDR2 is SYGVQD in the germline V gene (reference sequence).

The chain recombines TRBV6-2 or TRBV6-3 with TRBJ2-2; D may be TRBD2 (5 bases). V shed 6 bases and J shed 2 bases, with 13 bases lying between them. Germline V gene sequence: CDR1 MNHEY, CDR2 SVGEGT. CDR3 length equals 15 residues. CDR3 sequence: CASSYGIANTGELFF. CDR3 nucleotide sequence: TGTGCCAGCAGCTACGGGATTGCAAACACCGGGGAGCTGTTTTTT.

Many counts were recorded for this clonotype. This CDR3 reads CASNNRDIDHEQYF. The CDR3 DNA reads as TGCGCCAGCAATAACCGGGACATTGACCACGAGCAGTACTTC. The rearrangement uses TRBV10-2 and TRBJ2-7; perhaps TRBD1 as D (6 bases). Trimming shortened V by 7 bases and J by 5 bases, and 18 bases separated the two germline ends. CDR3 size: 14 residues. CDR1 and CDR2 (germline): WSHSY, SAAADI.